Below, 5 T cell receptor beta chains from the same sample are listed, as sequenced in a study of T cell responses to AZD1222 COVID-19 vaccine. Method: immunoSEQ multiplex PCR; TCRdb's copy keeps in-frame clones and lacks some. The sample records around 150,000 clones, 85% to 95% being singletons. The sample was peripheral blood, taken 28 days after the second AZD1222 dose. The receptors derive from an adult who received the AZD1222 COVID-19 vaccine.

This clone has a single count. This chain uses TRBV2 with TRBJ1-2, with 8 bases matching TRBD1. The CDR3 runs to 12 residues. The V segment lost 8 bases and the J segment 8 bases; nucleotides outside the gene matches: 7. CDR1 is SNHLY and CDR2 is FYNNEI in the germline V gene. CDR3 sequence: CASRPTGAGYTF. In DNA form, the CDR3 reads TGTGCCAGCCGACCGACAGGGGCGGGCTACACCTTC.

The rearrangement uses TRBV7-9 and TRBJ2-2; 7 nucleotides agree with TRBD1. Germline CDR1 is SEHNR and CDR2 is FQNEAQ (reference sequence). After removal of 3 bases from V and 0 bases from J, the junction contained 1 base not matched to a gene. The CDR3 length is 15 residues. The CDR3 protein is CASSFGTANTGELFF. CDR3 coding DNA: TGTGCCAGCAGCTTCGGGACAGCGAACACCGGGGAGCTGTTTTTT.

The chain employs TRBV28 and TRBJ1-1, with D perhaps matching TRBD1 (5 bases). The V end lost 7 bases, the J end lost 7 bases, and 19 bases lay between the germline ends. CDR1 and CDR2 (germline): MDHEN, SYDVKM. There are 14 residues in the CDR3. The CDR3 sequence is CASTQGGNFGEAFF. The DNA for the CDR3 is TGTGCCAGCACCCAGGGAGGGAATTTCGGTGAAGCTTTCTTT.

The table lists this clone with a count of one. The chain uses TRBV10-3 and TRBJ2-1; 7 nucleotides line up with TRBD2. Germline V CDR1 and CDR2: ENHRY, SYGVKD. The J segment lost 0 bases and the V segment lost 3 bases, leaving 2 bases of the junction unmatched. The CDR3 runs to 15 residues. The CDR3 protein is CAISDGGSSYNEQFF. CDR3 nucleotide sequence: TGTGCCATCAGTGATGGCGGGAGCTCCTACAATGAGCAGTTCTTC.

V gene TRBV6-1 combines with J gene TRBJ2-7, with 10 bases matching TRBD2. With V trimmed by 3 bases and J by 2 bases, 4 bases remained unmatched. CDR1 MNHNS and CDR2 SASEGT come from the germline V gene. This CDR3 region has 15 residues. For the CDR3, the DNA is TGTGCCAGCAGTGAGGGAGCGGGAGGGCCCTACGAGCAGTACTTC. Residues: CASSEGAGGPYEQYF.